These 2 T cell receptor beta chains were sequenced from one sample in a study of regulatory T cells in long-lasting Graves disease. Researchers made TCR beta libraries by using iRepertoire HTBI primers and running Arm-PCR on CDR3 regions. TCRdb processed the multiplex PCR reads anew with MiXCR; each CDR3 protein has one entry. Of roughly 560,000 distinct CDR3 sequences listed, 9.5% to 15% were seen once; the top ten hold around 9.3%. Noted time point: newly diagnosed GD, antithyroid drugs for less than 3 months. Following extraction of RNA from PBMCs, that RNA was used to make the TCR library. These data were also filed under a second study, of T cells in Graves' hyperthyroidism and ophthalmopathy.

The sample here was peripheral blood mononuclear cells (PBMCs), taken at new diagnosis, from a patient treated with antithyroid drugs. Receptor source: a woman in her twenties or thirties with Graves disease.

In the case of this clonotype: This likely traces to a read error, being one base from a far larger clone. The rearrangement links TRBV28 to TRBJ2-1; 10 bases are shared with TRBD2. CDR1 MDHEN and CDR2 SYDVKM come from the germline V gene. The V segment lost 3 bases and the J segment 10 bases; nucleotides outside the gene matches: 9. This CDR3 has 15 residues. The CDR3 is CASSFWTSGPYEQFF. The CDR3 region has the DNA TGTGCCAGCAGTTTCTGGACTAGCGGACCCTACGAGCAGTTCTTC.

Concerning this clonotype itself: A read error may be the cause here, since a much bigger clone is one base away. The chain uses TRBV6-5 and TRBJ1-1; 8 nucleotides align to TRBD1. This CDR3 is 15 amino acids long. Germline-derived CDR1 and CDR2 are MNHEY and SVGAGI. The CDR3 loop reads CVSSYSRTGWTEAFF. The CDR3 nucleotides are TGTGTCAGCAGTTACTCCAGGACAGGGTGGACTGAAGCTTTCTTT.